This record concerns one TCR beta chain sequence. Original data processing: By means of reference gene primer amplification, nucleated cell counts were estimated. The repertoire was sequenced with immunoSEQ multiplex PCR; TCRdb's copy has only in-frame clones and lacks some. D and trimming were read from the DNA, whereas the V and J calls and clone size are those reported in that table. The data show 250,000 to 350,000 clones, approximately 90% seen once. This sample is drawn from a study of blood T cell repertoires in COVID-19. Study-level information: Acute and convalescent COVID-19 samples came from the United States, Italy and Spain. From T cells, B-cell-depleted T cells, or PBMCs came the material, which was cDNA or gDNA.

The CDR3 sequence is 14 residues long. Trimming stripped 0 bases from V and 0 bases from J, with 5 bases between. Per the germline V gene, CDR1 is SGHRS and CDR2 is YFSETQ. The sample taken for sequencing was peripheral blood. This receptor was taken from an older woman with acute or convalescent COVID-19. The chain is built from TRBV5-1 and TRBJ2-3; no definite D call. The CDR3 DNA sequence: TGCGCCAGCAGCTTGGAATCGAGCACAGATACGCAGTATTTT. This gives the protein CASSLESSTDTQYF.